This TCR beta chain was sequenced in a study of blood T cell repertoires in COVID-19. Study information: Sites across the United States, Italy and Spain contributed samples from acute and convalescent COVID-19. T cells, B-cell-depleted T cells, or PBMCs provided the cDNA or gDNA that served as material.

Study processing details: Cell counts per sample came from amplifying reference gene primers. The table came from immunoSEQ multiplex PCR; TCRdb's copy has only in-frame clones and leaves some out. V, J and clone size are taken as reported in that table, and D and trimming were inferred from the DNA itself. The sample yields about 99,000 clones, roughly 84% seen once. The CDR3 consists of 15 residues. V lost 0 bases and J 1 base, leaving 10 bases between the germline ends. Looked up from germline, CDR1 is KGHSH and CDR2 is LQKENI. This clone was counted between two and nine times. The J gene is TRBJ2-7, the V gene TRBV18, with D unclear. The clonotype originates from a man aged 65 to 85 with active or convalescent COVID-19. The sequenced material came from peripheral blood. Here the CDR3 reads CASSPPHGRSYEQYF. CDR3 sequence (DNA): TGTGCCAGCTCACCACCCCATGGGCGATCCTACGAGCAGTACTTC.